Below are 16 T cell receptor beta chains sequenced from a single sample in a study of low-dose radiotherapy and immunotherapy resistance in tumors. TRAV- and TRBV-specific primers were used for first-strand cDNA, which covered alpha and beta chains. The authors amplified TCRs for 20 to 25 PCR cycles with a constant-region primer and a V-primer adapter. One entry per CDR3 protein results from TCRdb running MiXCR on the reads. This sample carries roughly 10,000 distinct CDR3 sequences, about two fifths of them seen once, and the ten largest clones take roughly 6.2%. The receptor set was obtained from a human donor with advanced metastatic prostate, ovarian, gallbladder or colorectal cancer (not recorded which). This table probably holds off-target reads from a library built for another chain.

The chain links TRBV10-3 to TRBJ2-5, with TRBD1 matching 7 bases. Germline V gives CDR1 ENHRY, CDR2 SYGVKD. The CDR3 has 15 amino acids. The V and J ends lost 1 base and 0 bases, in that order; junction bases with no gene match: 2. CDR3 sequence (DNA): TGTGCCATCAGTGAGTGGGGACAGAACCAAGAGACCCAGTACTTC. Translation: CAISEWGQNQETQYF.

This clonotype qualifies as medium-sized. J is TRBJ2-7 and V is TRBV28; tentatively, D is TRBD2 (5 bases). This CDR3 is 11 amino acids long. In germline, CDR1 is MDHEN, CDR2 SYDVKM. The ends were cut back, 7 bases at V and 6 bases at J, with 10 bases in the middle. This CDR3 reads CASTARAEQYF. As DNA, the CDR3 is TGTGCCAGCACAGCGAGGGCCGAGCAGTACTTC.

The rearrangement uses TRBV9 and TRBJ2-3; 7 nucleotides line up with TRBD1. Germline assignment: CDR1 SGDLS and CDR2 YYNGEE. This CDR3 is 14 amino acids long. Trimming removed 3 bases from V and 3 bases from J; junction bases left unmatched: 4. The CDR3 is CASSGQGGTDTQYF. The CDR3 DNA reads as TGTGCCAGCAGCGGACAGGGTGGGACAGATACGCAGTATTTT.

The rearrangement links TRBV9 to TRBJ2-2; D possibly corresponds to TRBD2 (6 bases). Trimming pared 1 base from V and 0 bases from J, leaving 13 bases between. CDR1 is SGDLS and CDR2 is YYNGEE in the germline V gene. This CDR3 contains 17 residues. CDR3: CASSVPVLAPNTGELFF. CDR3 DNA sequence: TGTGCCAGCAGCGTACCCGTTCTAGCGCCGAACACCGGGGAGCTGTTTTTT.

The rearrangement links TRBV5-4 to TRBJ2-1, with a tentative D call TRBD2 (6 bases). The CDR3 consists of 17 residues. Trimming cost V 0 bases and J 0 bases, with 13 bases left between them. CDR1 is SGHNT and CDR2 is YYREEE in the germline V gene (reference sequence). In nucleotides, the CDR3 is TGTGCCAGCAGCTTGGAGGTAGCGGTGAGCTCCTACAATGAGCAGTTCTTC. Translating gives CASSLEVAVSSYNEQFF.

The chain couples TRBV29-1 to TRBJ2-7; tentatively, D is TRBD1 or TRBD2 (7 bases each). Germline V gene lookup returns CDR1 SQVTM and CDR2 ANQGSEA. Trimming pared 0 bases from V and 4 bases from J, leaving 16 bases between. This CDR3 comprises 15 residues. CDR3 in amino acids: CSVEDWEGANYEQYF. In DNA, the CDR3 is TGCAGCGTTGAAGATTGGGAGGGGGCGAATTACGAGCAGTACTTC.

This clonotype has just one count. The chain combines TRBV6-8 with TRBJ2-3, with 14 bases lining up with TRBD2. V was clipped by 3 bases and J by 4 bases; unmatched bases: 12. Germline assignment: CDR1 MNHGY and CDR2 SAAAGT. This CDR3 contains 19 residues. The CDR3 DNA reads TGTGCCAGCAGTTATTTATCAGGGGGACTAGCGGGAGCGGCAGATACGCAGTATTTT. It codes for CASSYLSGGLAGAADTQYF.

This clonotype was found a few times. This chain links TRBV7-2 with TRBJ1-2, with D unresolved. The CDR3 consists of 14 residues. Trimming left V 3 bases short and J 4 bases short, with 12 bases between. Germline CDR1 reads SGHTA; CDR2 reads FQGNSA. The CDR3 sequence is CASSLGKSPYGYTF. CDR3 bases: TGTGCCAGCAGCTTGGGGAAGAGTCCCTATGGCTACACCTTC.

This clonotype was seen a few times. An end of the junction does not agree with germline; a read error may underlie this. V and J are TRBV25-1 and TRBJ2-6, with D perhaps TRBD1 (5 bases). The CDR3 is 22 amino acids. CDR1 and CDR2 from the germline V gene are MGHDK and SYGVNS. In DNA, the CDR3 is TGTGCCAGCAGTGAATTTAAGTGGGTCCAGCGATCGAAAAGCTCTGGGGCCAACGTCCTGACTTTT. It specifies CASSEFKWVQRSKSSGANVLTF.

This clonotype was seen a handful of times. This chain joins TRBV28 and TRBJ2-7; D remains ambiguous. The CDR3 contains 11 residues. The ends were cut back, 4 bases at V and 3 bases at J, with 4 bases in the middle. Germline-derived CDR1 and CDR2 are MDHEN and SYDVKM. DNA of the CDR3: TGTGCCAGCAGTTCGAACTACGAGCAGTACTTC. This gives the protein CASSSNYEQYF.

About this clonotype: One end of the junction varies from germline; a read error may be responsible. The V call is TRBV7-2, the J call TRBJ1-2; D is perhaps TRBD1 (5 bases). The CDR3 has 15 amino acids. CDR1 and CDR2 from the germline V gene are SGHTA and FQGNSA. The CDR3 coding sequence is TGTGCCAGCAGTTTAGTTGGGGACCCTAACTATGGCTACACCTTC. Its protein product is CASSLVGDPNYGYTF.

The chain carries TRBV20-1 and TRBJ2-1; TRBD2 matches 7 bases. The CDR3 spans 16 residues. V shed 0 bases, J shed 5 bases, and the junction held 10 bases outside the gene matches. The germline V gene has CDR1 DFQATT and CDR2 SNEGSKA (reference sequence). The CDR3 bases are TGCAGTGCTAGAGATCTAGAAACTAGCGAGGACAATGAGCAGTTCTTC. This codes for CSARDLETSEDNEQFF.

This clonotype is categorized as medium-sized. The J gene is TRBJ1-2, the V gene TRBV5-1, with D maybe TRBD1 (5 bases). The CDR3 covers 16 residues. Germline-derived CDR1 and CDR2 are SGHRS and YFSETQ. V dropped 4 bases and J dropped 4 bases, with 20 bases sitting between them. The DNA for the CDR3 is TGCGCCAGCAGCCACACCAGGGTCGGGTTGGTCTATGGCTACACCTTC. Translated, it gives CASSHTRVGLVYGYTF.

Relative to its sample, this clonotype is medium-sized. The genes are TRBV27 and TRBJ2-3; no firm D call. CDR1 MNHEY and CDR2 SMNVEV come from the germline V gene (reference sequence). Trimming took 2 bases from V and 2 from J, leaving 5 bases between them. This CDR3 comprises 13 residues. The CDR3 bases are TGTGCCAGCAGTTTAGGAAACACAGATACGCAGTATTTT. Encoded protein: CASSLGNTDTQYF.

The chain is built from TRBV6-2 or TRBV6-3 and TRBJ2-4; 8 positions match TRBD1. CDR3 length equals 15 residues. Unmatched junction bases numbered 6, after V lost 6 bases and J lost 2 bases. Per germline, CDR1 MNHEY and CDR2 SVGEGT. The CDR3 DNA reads TGTGCCAGCAGCCCCAGGGGGCTATCCAAAAACATTCAGTACTTC. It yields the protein CASSPRGLSKNIQYF.

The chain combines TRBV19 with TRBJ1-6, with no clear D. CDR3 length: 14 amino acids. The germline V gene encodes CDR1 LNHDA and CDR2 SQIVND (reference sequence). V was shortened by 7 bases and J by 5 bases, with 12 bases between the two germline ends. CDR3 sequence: CASTTGSNNSPLHF. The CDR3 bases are TGTGCCAGTACCACCGGGAGCAATAATTCACCCCTCCACTTT.